What follows are 5 T cell receptor beta chains derived from one specimen sequenced in a study of Ad26.COV2.S vaccination and SARS-CoV-2 variants. Treatment defined: approximately 18 received Ad26.COV2.S at low or high dose, single or two shots; about 5 received placebo; per-sample allocation not given. Collection of samples fell on day 63 after the first vaccine or placebo injection. The method was immunoSEQ multiplex PCR; TCRdb's version includes in-frame clones alone and lacks a portion of them. The profile covers about 250,000 clones, with 87% appearing a single time and approximately 3% taken by the ten largest. This specimen consisted of peripheral blood, obtained in a trial of Ad26.COV2.S vaccine versus placebo. The source of these receptors is a person aged 18-65 years who received the Ad26.COV2.S COVID-19 vaccine or a placebo.

The chain carries TRBV6-2 or TRBV6-3 and TRBJ1-5; a possible D gene is TRBD1 (6 bases). The length of the CDR3 is 15 residues. Germline V CDR1 and CDR2: MNHEY, SVGEGT. V lost 4 bases and J 2 bases, leaving 12 bases between the germline ends. The DNA of the CDR3 is TGTGCCAGCAGTTCTGGGGGCCAGGGCAATCAGCCCCAGCATTTT. Translated, it gives CASSSGGQGNQPQHF.

Only one count was recorded for this clone. V is TRBV6-5 and J is TRBJ2-1, with D unclear. CDR3 size: 11 residues. The V end was cut by 5 bases, the J end by 8 bases, with 7 bases between. CDR1 is MNHEY, CDR2 SVGAGI, per germline. CDR3 DNA: TGTGCCAGCAGTAGAGCCGATGAGCAGTTCTTC. Protein sequence: CASSRADEQFF.

The chain uses TRBV6-5 and TRBJ2-7, with D perhaps TRBD1 or TRBD2 (5 bases each). The germline gives CDR1 MNHEY, CDR2 SVGAGI. This CDR3 is built from 12 residues. The ends were cut back, 6 bases at V and 9 bases at J, with 15 bases in the middle. This CDR3 is CASSPEGRGQYF. The CDR3 DNA reads as TGTGCCAGCAGCCCCGAGGGGCGCGGGCAGTACTTC.

This chain joins TRBV5-1 and TRBJ2-7; 9 nucleotides line up with TRBD1. Per germline, CDR1 SGHRS and CDR2 YFSETQ. The CDR3 is made up of 14 amino acids. Germline trimming cut 3 bases from V and 4 bases from J; bases unmatched to any gene: 5. CDR3 region: CASSWIDRGYEQYF. As DNA, the CDR3 is TGCGCCAGCAGCTGGATAGACAGGGGGTACGAGCAGTACTTC. The full variable domain, with the rest looked up from reference TRBV5-1 and TRBJ2-7, is KAGVTQTPRYLIKTRGQQVTLSCSPISGHRSVSWYQQTPGQGLQFLFEYFSETQRNKGNFPGRFSGRQFSNSRSEMNVSTLELGDSALYLCASSWIDRGYEQYFGPGTRLTVT.

This chain uses TRBV6-5 with TRBJ1-1; D is possibly TRBD1 (5 bases). CDR1 is MNHEY and CDR2 is SVGAGI in the germline V gene. V was cut by 2 bases and J by 6 bases, with 13 bases left in between. This CDR3 has 14 amino acids. The CDR3 loop reads CASSYGGSYSEAFF. CDR3 in DNA: TGTGCCAGCAGTTACGGGGGTTCTTATTCTGAAGCTTTCTTT.